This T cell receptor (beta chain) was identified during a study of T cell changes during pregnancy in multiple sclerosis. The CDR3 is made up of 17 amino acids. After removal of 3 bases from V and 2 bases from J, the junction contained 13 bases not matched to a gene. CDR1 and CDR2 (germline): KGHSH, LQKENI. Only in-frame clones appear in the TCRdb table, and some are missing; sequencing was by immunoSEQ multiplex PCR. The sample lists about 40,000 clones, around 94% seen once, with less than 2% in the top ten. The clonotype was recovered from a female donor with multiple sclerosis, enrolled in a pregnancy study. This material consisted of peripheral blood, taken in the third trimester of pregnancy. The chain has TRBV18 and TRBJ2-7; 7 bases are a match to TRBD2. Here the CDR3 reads CASSPNYPRDYTYEQYF. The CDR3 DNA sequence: TGTGCCAGCTCACCCAACTACCCTCGGGACTACACCTACGAGCAGTACTTC.